This T cell receptor beta chain appears in the sequencing data of a study of post-analysis software for immune sequencing data. General observations from the study: Four or five TRBV segments (TRBV5-6, TRBV5-1 and TRBV20-1 among them) occurred more frequently in patients than in controls.

About this clonotype: What it binds is unknown.

Unique molecular identifiers had been added to the TCR beta cDNA libraries. TCRdb reprocessed the PCR reads via MiXCR and lists one record per CDR3 protein. In the table there are roughly 870,000 distinct CDR3 sequences, approximately 50% of which are singletons. Germline assignment: CDR1 SGHDT and CDR2 YYEEEE. CDR3 length equals 14 residues. The V end was cut by 2 bases, the J end by 5 bases, with 13 bases between. The receptor's source is a girl between 10 and 17 years old with multiple sclerosis. The chain carries TRBV5-6 and TRBJ2-5; D is possibly TRBD1 (6 bases). The sample taken for sequencing was blood. CDR3 in amino acids: CASSFWGPRETQYF. In nucleotides, the CDR3 is TGTGCCAGCAGCTTTTGGGGGCCCCGGGAGACCCAGTACTTC. Combining the CDR3 with reference TRBV5-6 and TRBJ2-5 gives the whole variable domain DAGVTQSPTHLIKTRGQQVTLRCSPKSGHDTVSWYQQALGQGPQFIFQYYEEEERQRGNFPDRFSGHQFPNYSSELNVNALLLGDSALYLCASSFWGPRETQYFGPGTRLLVL.